Sequencing of this TCR beta chain was carried out in a study of breast tumors, draining lymph nodes, adjacent tissues. TCRdb passed the multiplex PCR reads through MiXCR, listing each CDR3 protein once. The sample has over 200,000 distinct CDR3 sequences; nearly 35% are singletons. This clonotype was seen at least ten times. Trimming pared 7 bases from V and 5 bases from J, leaving 18 bases between. In germline, CDR1 is SQVTM, CDR2 ANQGSEA. The CDR3 is 14 amino acids. Axillary draining lymph nodes of breast cancer patients supplied the node samples. Sequencing was carried out using axillary lymph node tissue. The origin of this receptor is a female donor with breast cancer. Some clones in this sample may be carry-over from other donors' samples. The chain recombines TRBV29-1 with TRBJ2-1; D not resolved. Here the CDR3 DNA reads TGCAGCGCCTCAACAGTTGGTGGACACAATGAGCAGTTCTTC. Translating it yields CSASTVGGHNEQFF.